This T cell receptor beta chain is from a study of regulatory T cells in long-lasting Graves disease. Study outcomes and limitations: Persistent Graves' cases showed lower TCR diversity than newly diagnosed cases. TRBV28, TRBJ1-2 and TRBJ2-5 emerged as the favored segments in persistent disease.

Looked up from germline, CDR1 is GTSNPN and CDR2 is SVGIG (reference sequence). V dropped 3 bases and J dropped 8 bases, with 13 bases sitting between them. The CDR3 totals 12 residues. The TCR beta library used iRepertoire HTBI primers with Arm-PCR amplification of CDR3. Authors' data handling: Analysis of the samples identified under 80 TRBV and 14 TRBJ segments. TCRdb passed the multiplex PCR reads through MiXCR, listing each CDR3 protein once. The V and J calls, along with clone size, are taken from TCRdb and not from the paper's own processing. The data contain 300,000 to 500,000 distinct CDR3 sequences, about a fifth of them singletons. Comments on this clonotype: Its antigen is not known.

Time point indicated: persistent/refractory GD, antithyroid drugs over 5 years with positive TRAb. Making the TCR library involved RNA that had been extracted from PBMCs. Graves' disease diagnoses followed American Thyroid Association guidelines. The source of this sequence is a female donor with Graves disease. The chain uses TRBV30 and TRBJ1-2; no reliable D call. Here the sequenced sample was peripheral blood mononuclear cells (PBMCs), taken when the disease was refractory, from a patient treated with antithyroid drugs. Written as DNA, the CDR3 is TGTGCCTGGAGCCCCCCCCCGGGCGGCTACACCTTC. It codes for CAWSPPPGGYTF.